This T cell receptor (beta chain) was documented in a study of T cells after yellow fever vaccination. This clonotype came up many times. Its cognate antigen is unknown. Broader study findings: Weaker overall, the secondary response nonetheless peaked faster (day 5 versus 15).

Template-switching 5'RACE yielded the TCR cDNA; a universal primer site and UMIs were added in the process. Each CDR3 protein is one row after TCRdb ran MiXCR on the 5' RACE reads. This sample has about 340,000 distinct CDR3 sequences, with approximately 4.2% found just once. The CDR3 has 13 residues. V shed 8 bases and J shed 5 bases, with 16 bases lying between them. From germline, CDR1 is SGHTA and CDR2 FQGNSA. The chain has TRBV7-2 and TRBJ2-7; TRBD1 might be the D (5 bases). Source: PBMCs, taken 5 days after the yellow fever booster vaccination. This receptor was taken from a man aged 18 to 30 who received the YFV17D yellow fever vaccine. Here the CDR3 reads CASSRRQGDEQYF. In nucleotides, the CDR3 is TGTGCCAGCTCCCGTAGGCAGGGCGACGAGCAGTACTTC.